Below, one TCR beta chain is given with its context. Its antigen is not identified. V lost 0 bases and J lost 5, with 22 bases in between. The CDR3 length is 18 residues. CDR1 and CDR2 from the germline V gene are LGHDT and YNNKEL (reference sequence). The sample is drawn from a study of T cell repertoires in cytomegalovirus infection. Whole-study results and caveats: Summed frequency of shared TCR beta families picked out CMV carriers who also had the relevant HLA.

TCRdb called the reads again in MiXCR, with one record for every CDR3 protein. The repertoire consists of approximately 220,000 distinct CDR3 sequences, with around 40% occurring once and the leading ten covering roughly three fifths. This chain joins TRBV3-1 and TRBJ1-2; tentatively, D is TRBD1 (5 bases). The source material was CD8+ T cells from cultured PBMCs, sampled from culture after CMV antigen stimulation. The receptor's source is a human donor in good health (CMV status not recorded). Some clones in this sample may be carry-over from other donors' samples. The CDR3 DNA sequence: TGTGCCAGCAGCCAAGATCGGGGGAGGGGTGGTGTGCAATATGGCTACACCTTC. Protein product: CASSQDRGRGGVQYGYTF. Supplemented by reference TRBV3-1 and TRBJ1-2, the full variable domain reads DTAVSQTPKYLVTQMGNDKSIKCEQNLGHDTMYWYKQDSKKFLKIMFSYNNKELIINETVPNRFSPKSPDKAHLNLHINSLELGDSAVYFCASSQDRGRGGVQYGYTFGSGTRLTVV.